Below are 19 T cell receptor beta chains sequenced from a single sample in a study of blood T cell repertoires in COVID-19. This table comes from immunoSEQ multiplex PCR, and its TCRdb copy is limited to in-frame clones, with some not included. Here the sample spans 170,000 or so clones, around nine tenths being singletons. The specimen was peripheral blood. The receptors originated from a woman younger than 35 who had recovered from COVID-19.

This clone occurred a few times. The chain uses TRBV6-2 or TRBV6-3 and TRBJ2-1, with 12 bases lining up with TRBD2. The CDR3 is 15 residues long. CDR1 and CDR2 (germline): MNHEY, SVGEGT. J was trimmed by 7 bases and V by 0 bases; bases with no gene match: 1. CDR3 DNA sequence: TGTGCCAGCAGTTACTCAACTAGCGGGAGGAATGAGCAGTTCTTC. Translated, it gives CASSYSTSGRNEQFF.

The chain recombines TRBV27 with TRBJ2-1, with a possible D match to TRBD2 (7 bases). The CDR3 is made up of 15 amino acids. Trimming stripped 3 bases from V and 9 bases from J, with 18 bases between. Germline lookup yields CDR1 MNHEY and CDR2 SMNVEV (reference sequence). The CDR3 region is CASSLPGQRGGEQFF. CDR3 bases: TGTGCCAGCAGTTTGCCCGGACAGCGGGGAGGTGAGCAGTTCTTC.

This chain uses TRBV9 with TRBJ2-7, with 9 bases lining up with TRBD2. The V gene end was trimmed by 2 bases and the J gene end by 4 bases; junction bases not matched to a gene: 10. Germline CDR1 SGDLS, CDR2 YYNGEE. The CDR3 length is 16 residues. In nucleotides, the CDR3 is TGTGCCAGCAGCGTGTCGCCGGCGGGGGGGTCTTACGAGCAGTACTTC. This encodes CASSVSPAGGSYEQYF.

The chain recombines TRBV11-3 with TRBJ2-1; 8 nucleotides align to TRBD2. CDR1 and CDR2 (germline): SGHNT, YENEEA. Trimming removed 5 bases from V and 8 bases from J; junction bases left unmatched: 2. The length of the CDR3 is 12 residues. The CDR3 sequence: CASSPGGDEQFF. The CDR3 DNA follows: TGTGCCAGCAGCCCGGGGGGGGATGAGCAGTTCTTC.

The CDR3 nucleotides read TGTGCTAGTGGTTTTGAAACACAGGGGAACAGTCTAGTCACTGAAGCTTTCTTT. Protein product: CASGFETQGNSLVTEAFF. The chain joins TRBV12-5 to TRBJ1-1; TRBD1 matches 7 bases. This CDR3 spans 18 amino acids. The V segment lost 3 bases and the J segment 4 bases; nucleotides outside the gene matches: 17. Germline V CDR1 and CDR2: LGHNT, FRNRAP.

The chain carries TRBV29-1 and TRBJ1-2; TRBD1 matches at 10 bases. Germline assignment: CDR1 SQVTM and CDR2 ANQGSEA. Trimming took 8 bases from V and 2 from J; bases not matched to a gene: 5. This CDR3 region has 13 residues. The CDR3 sequence: CSIRTGGNYGYTF. DNA of the CDR3: TGCAGCATCCGGACAGGGGGAAACTATGGCTACACCTTC.

This rearrangement joins TRBV6-2 or TRBV6-3 to TRBJ2-3, with D unresolved. The CDR3 runs 14 residues. Trimming stripped 2 bases from V and 4 bases from J, with 10 bases between. Germline values: CDR1 MNHEY, CDR2 SVGEGT. The CDR3 region has the DNA TGTGCCAGCAGTTACCGGGTAGGAGCAGATACGCAGTATTTT. Its translation: CASSYRVGADTQYF.

This clone was detected once. This CDR3 is also generated by other DNA sequences in the sample. The V gene is TRBV18, the J gene TRBJ1-4; TRBD1 matches 9 bases. The CDR3 is made up of 15 amino acids. V shed 3 bases and J 5 bases; nucleotides not matched to a gene: 4. Germline CDR1 KGHSH, CDR2 LQKENI. The CDR3 reads CASSPPGTGNEKLFF. For the CDR3, the DNA is TGTGCCAGCTCACCTCCCGGGACAGGGAATGAAAAACTGTTTTTT. The variable domain in full, completed from reference TRBV18 and TRBJ1-4, reads NAGVMQNPRHLVRRRGQEARLRCSPMKGHSHVYWYRQLPEEGLKFMVYLQKENIIDESGMPKERFSAEFPKEGPSILRIQQVVRGDSAAYFCASSPPGTGNEKLFFGSGTQLSVL.

The V call is TRBV7-2, the J call TRBJ2-7; possible D gene TRBD2, 5 bases. V lost 3 bases, J lost 4 bases, and 22 bases lay in between. Germline CDR1 SGHTA, CDR2 FQGNSA. This CDR3 contains 17 residues. Written as DNA, the CDR3 is TGTGCCAGCAGCTTGTTTCCTCTGCGGGCTGGTGCATACGAGCAGTACGTC. Translation: CASSLFPLRAGAYEQYV.

The chain combines TRBV6-5 with TRBJ1-5, with D unclear. The V gene lost 2 bases and the J gene lost 5 bases, with 10 bases spanning the gap. Looked up from germline, CDR1 is MNHEY and CDR2 is SVGAGI. The CDR3 runs to 14 residues. This chain's CDR3 is CASSYRRADQPQHF. The CDR3 bases are TGTGCCAGCAGTTACAGGAGGGCGGATCAGCCCCAGCATTTT.

V is TRBV7-8 and J is TRBJ2-7; D is unclear. The CDR3 runs 16 residues. Germline lookup yields CDR1 SGHVS and CDR2 FQNEAQ. Trimming removed 2 bases from V and 1 base from J, with 15 bases in between. CDR3 protein: CASSLKPRQNSYEQYF. DNA of the CDR3: TGTGCCAGCAGCTTAAAACCTAGGCAGAATTCCTACGAGCAGTACTTC.

The chain recombines TRBV7-2 with TRBJ2-1; 8 nucleotides align to TRBD2. V gave up 4 bases and J gave up 1 base; unmatched junction bases: 15. Per the germline V gene, CDR1 is SGHTA and CDR2 is FQGNSA. The CDR3 loop spans 19 amino acids. In nucleotides, the CDR3 is TGTGCCAGCAGCTCCCTAATAGGGGGGGCTAGCGGGTCCTACAATGAGCAGTTCTTC. Translation gives CASSSLIGGASGSYNEQFF.

The chain carries TRBV7-2 and TRBJ1-5; possibly TRBD1 for D (6 bases). V was trimmed by 2 bases and J by 0 bases, leaving 8 bases between them. Germline V gives CDR1 SGHTA, CDR2 FQGNSA. The length of the CDR3 is 15 residues. Here the CDR3 reads CASSLRGASNQPQHF. Here the CDR3 DNA reads TGTGCCAGCAGCTTACGGGGGGCTAGCAATCAGCCCCAGCATTTT. The complete variable domain, with remaining parts taken from reference TRBV7-2 and TRBJ1-5, reads GAGVSQSPSNKVTEKGKDVELRCDPISGHTALYWYRQSLGQGLEFLIYFQGNSAPDKSGLPSDRFSAERTGGSVSTLTIQRTQQEDSAVYLCASSLRGASNQPQHFGDGTRLSIL.

This clone has a single count. The chain links TRBV3-1 (or the pseudogene TRBV3-2) to TRBJ2-7; D perhaps matches TRBD2 (6 bases). Germline assignment: CDR1 LGHDT and CDR2 YNNKEL (reference sequence). Trimming left V 7 bases short and J 7 bases short, with 14 bases between. The CDR3 is made up of 12 amino acids. The CDR3 sequence is CASMGRAGEQYF. As DNA, the CDR3 is TGTGCCAGCATGGGTAGGGCGGGGGAGCAGTACTTC.

This rearrangement joins TRBV12-3 or TRBV12-4 to TRBJ2-7; D is unclear. The CDR3 is 12 amino acids. Trimming took 0 bases from V and 5 from J, leaving 5 bases between them. The CDR3 DNA sequence: TGTGCCAGCAGTTTAGCCAGCGACGAGCAGTACTTC. It yields the protein CASSLASDEQYF.

The chain combines TRBV10-3 with TRBJ2-3; perhaps TRBD1 as D (6 bases). The V end lost 5 bases, the J end lost 5 bases, and 20 bases lay between the germline ends. This CDR3 contains 16 residues. In germline, CDR1 is ENHRY, CDR2 SYGVKD. CDR3 amino acids: CAISSIDRLFGDTQYF. As DNA, the CDR3 is TGTGCCATCAGTAGCATTGACAGGCTATTTGGAGATACGCAGTATTTT.

This rearrangement joins TRBV9 to TRBJ2-5, with a weak D call TRBD1 (6 bases). From germline, CDR1 is SGDLS and CDR2 YYNGEE. V was clipped by 3 bases and J by 1 base, with 16 bases between them. This CDR3 has 16 residues. The CDR3 sequence: CASSAPTGGLQETQYF. In DNA, the CDR3 is TGTGCCAGCAGCGCTCCAACTGGGGGCCTCCAAGAGACCCAGTACTTC.

The V gene is TRBV5-4, the J gene TRBJ1-1, with 8 bases identical to TRBD1. CDR1 is SGHNT and CDR2 is YYREEE in the germline V gene (reference sequence). Trimming took 3 bases from V and 4 from J; bases not matched to a gene: 5. CDR3 size: 14 residues. The CDR3 protein is CASSYDRGTTEAFF. The CDR3 region has the DNA TGTGCCAGCAGCTATGACAGGGGTACCACTGAAGCTTTCTTT.

The chain is built from TRBV2 and TRBJ2-7; no clear D gene. CDR3 length: 15 amino acids. The germline V gene has CDR1 SNHLY and CDR2 FYNNEI. Deletions cut 3 bases from V and 0 bases from J, with 12 bases between. The DNA of the CDR3 is TGTGCCAGCAGTGAGGTCAACAACCCCTCCTACGAGCAGTACGTC. Translating it yields CASSEVNNPSYEQYV.